These 8 T cell receptor beta chains share one sample of origin, sequenced in a study of Ad26.COV2.S vaccination and SARS-CoV-2 variants. As to treatment: about 20 received Ad26.COV2.S at low or high dose, single or two shots; about 5 received placebo; per-sample allocation not given. Sampling was performed 63 days after the first vaccine or placebo injection. Measured with immunoSEQ multiplex PCR; TCRdb has only the in-frame clones, and not every one. This sample has a few hundred thousand clones, with 90% found just once. The specimen was peripheral blood, collected in a trial of Ad26.COV2.S vaccine versus placebo. The source of these receptors is a person aged 18-60 years who received the Ad26.COV2.S COVID-19 vaccine or a placebo.

This clone has more than one count but fewer than ten. J is TRBJ2-6 and V is TRBV27; 11 bases are a match to TRBD2. Germline V CDR1 and CDR2: MNHEY, SMNVEV (reference sequence). Trimming at V came to 6 bases and at J to 2 bases, leaving 9 bases not matched to a gene. The CDR3 runs 18 residues. The CDR3 coding sequence is TGTGCCAGCAGGAAGTTAGCGGGAGGGCCGGCTGGGGCCAACGTCCTGACTTTC. It is translated as CASRKLAGGPAGANVLTF.

V usage is TRBV19 and J usage is TRBJ2-7; 11 bases fit TRBD2. The CDR3 has 13 residues. The germline CDR1 and CDR2 sequences are LNHDA and SQIVND (reference sequence). Trimming at V came to 7 bases and at J to 5 bases, leaving 4 bases not matched to a gene. Here the CDR3 reads CASTGLADDEQYF. The CDR3 nucleotides are TGTGCCAGTACGGGACTAGCGGATGACGAGCAGTACTTC.

The chain uses TRBV18 and TRBJ1-1; a possible D gene is TRBD1 (6 bases). Trimming took 3 bases from V and 2 from J, leaving 10 bases between them. Germline values: CDR1 KGHSH, CDR2 LQKENI. The CDR3 extends over 14 amino acids. In DNA form, the CDR3 reads TGTGCCAGCTCACCTAAACAGGGAAACACTGAAGCTTTCTTT. Translating gives CASSPKQGNTEAFF.

This clone was seen a single time. This rearrangement joins TRBV6-5 to TRBJ1-2; 8 nucleotides align to TRBD1. The germline CDR1 and CDR2 sequences are MNHEY and SVGAGI. Germline trimming cut 5 bases from V and 8 bases from J; bases unmatched to any gene: 10. The CDR3 sequence is 14 residues long. The DNA for the CDR3 is TGTGCCAGCAGTCACCGACCGGACAGGGCGGGCTACACCTTC. It translates to CASSHRPDRAGYTF.

The rearrangement uses TRBV6-6 and TRBJ2-1; TRBD1 matches 9 bases. Germline values: CDR1 MNHNY, CDR2 SVGAGI (reference sequence). With 5 bases clipped from V and 10 bases from J, the junction kept 15 bases outside the gene matches. This CDR3 region has 16 residues. CDR3 sequence (DNA): TGTGCCAGCAGTGGGGGTAGGGACAGGGAGTTAAGGGAGCAGTTCTTC. Translated: CASSGGRDRELREQFF.

V and J are TRBV27 and TRBJ2-1, with 7 bases lining up with TRBD1. This CDR3 region has 18 residues. V lost 5 bases, J lost 0 bases, and 13 bases stayed unmatched. Germline V gene data show CDR1 as MNHEY and CDR2 as SMNVEV (reference sequence). The CDR3 loop reads CASSRRPGGQSSYNEQFF. CDR3 nucleotide sequence: TGTGCCAGCAGTCGGAGGCCTGGGGGACAGAGCTCCTACAATGAGCAGTTCTTC.

This clone is a singleton in its sample. V and J are TRBV27 and TRBJ2-5; D might be TRBD2 (7 bases). The germline CDR1 and CDR2 sequences are MNHEY and SMNVEV (reference sequence). This CDR3 is built from 15 residues. V lost 6 bases to trimming and J lost 4 bases, with 18 bases between them. CDR3 sequence: CASSATSARGETQYF. CDR3 bases: TGTGCCAGCAGCGCTACTAGCGCCAGGGGAGAGACCCAGTACTTC.

The V call is TRBV28, the J call TRBJ1-1, with 10 bases identical to TRBD1. Germline V lookup: CDR1 MDHEN, CDR2 SYDVKM. V lost 6 bases to trimming and J lost 3 bases; unmatched junction nucleotides: 4. CDR3 length: 14 residues. The CDR3 coding sequence is TGTGCCAGCAGAGCCGGGACAGGGGACACTGAAGCTTTCTTT. Translation: CASRAGTGDTEAFF.